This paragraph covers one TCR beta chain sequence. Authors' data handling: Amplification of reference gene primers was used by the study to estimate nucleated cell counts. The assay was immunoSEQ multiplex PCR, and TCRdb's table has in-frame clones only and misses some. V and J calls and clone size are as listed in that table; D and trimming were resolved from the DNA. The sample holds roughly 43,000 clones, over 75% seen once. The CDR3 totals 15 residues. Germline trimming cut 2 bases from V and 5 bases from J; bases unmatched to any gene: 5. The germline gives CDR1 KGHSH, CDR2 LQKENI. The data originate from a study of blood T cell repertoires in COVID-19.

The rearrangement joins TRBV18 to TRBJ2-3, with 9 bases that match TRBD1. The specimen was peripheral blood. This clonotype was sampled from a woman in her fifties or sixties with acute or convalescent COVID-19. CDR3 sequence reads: CASSPRTGDEDTQYF. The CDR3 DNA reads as TGTGCCAGCTCACCAAGGACAGGGGATGAAGATACGCAGTATTTT.